This T cell receptor (beta chain) is drawn from a study of T-cell reconstitution after alpha-beta-depleted transplantation in children. General study results and limits: Roughly two months post-transplant, alpha-beta T cells reportedly originated from several hundred graft clones that had expanded. From surviving recipient T cells and thymic progenitors came the high day-60 TCRbeta diversity observed in some patients. T cells produced anew were the main source of T-cell counts and diversity one year after transplant.

Remarks on this clonotype: Its specificity is unknown.

Germline V CDR1 and CDR2: LGHNA, YNFKEQ. V gave up 0 bases and J gave up 3 bases; unmatched junction bases: 11. The CDR3 is 18 residues long. Unique molecular identifiers tagged the TCRbeta library. MiXCR was run by TCRdb on the PCR reads, yielding one entry per CDR3 protein. The repertoire holds roughly 50,000 distinct CDR3 sequences, 40% to 45% seen once, with roughly 98% in the top ten. The J gene is TRBJ2-1, the V gene TRBV4-2; the match to TRBD2 covers 7 bases. Material: PBMCs, mostly from graft donor cells, obtained 360 days after TCRalphabeta/CD19-depleted stem cell transplant. This receptor was identified in a male patient younger than 18 who had a stem cell transplant for acute lymphoblastic leukemia, so the T cells may come from the graft donor. This CDR3 is CASSQELGVRENYNEQFF. CDR3 nucleotides: TGTGCCAGCAGCCAAGAGTTAGGCGTGCGGGAGAACTACAATGAGCAGTTCTTC.